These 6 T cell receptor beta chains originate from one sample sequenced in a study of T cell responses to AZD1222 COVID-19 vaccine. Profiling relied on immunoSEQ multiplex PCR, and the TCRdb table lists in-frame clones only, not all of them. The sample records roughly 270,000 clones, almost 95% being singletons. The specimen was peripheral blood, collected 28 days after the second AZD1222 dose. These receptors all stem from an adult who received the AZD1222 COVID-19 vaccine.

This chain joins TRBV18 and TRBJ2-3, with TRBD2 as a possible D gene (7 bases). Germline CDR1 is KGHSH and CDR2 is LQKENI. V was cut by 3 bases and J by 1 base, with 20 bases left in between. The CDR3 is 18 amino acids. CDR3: CASSPYRGSGGGTDTQYF. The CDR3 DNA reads TGTGCCAGCTCACCGTATAGAGGATCGGGGGGCGGCACAGATACGCAGTATTTT.

In DNA, the CDR3 is TGCGCCAGCAGACTCGGGACAGGGAGTAGGTCGACTAATGAAAAACTGTTTTTT. Its protein is CASRLGTGSRSTNEKLFF. The chain combines TRBV4-1 with TRBJ1-4; TRBD1 matches at 9 bases. Germline lookup yields CDR1 MGHRA and CDR2 YSYEKL. There are 18 residues in the CDR3. The trim removed 6 bases at V and 2 bases at J, leaving 13 bases unmatched.

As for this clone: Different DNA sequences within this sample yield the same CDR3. The CDR3 region is CASGSGANTGELFF. CDR3 nucleotides: TGTGCTAGTGGGTCCGGAGCGAACACCGGGGAGCTGTTTTTT. J is TRBJ2-2 and V is TRBV12-5, with D unclear. This CDR3 contains 14 residues. The V end lost 6 bases, the J end lost 0 bases, and 8 bases lay between the germline ends. Per germline, CDR1 LGHNT and CDR2 FRNRAP.

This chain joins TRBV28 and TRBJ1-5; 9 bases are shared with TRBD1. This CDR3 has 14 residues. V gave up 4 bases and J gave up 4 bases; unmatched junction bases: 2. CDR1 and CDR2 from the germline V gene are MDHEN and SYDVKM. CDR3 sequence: CASSWGTGNQPQHF. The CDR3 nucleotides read TGTGCCAGCAGTTGGGGGACAGGGAATCAGCCCCAGCATTTT.

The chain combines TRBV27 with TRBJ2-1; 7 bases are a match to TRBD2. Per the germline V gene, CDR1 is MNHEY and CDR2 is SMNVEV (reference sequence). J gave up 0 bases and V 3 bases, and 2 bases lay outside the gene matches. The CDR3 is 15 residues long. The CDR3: CASSFGGSSYNEQFF. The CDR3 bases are TGTGCCAGCAGTTTTGGCGGGAGCTCCTACAATGAGCAGTTCTTC.

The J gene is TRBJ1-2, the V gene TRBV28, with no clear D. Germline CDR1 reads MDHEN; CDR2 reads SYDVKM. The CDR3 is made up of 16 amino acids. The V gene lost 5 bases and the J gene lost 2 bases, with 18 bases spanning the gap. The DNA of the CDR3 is TGTGCCAGCAGTGTACCCACGTTAAGCCCCAACTATGGCTACACCTTC. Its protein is CASSVPTLSPNYGYTF.